This T cell receptor (beta chain) originates from a study of blood T cell repertoires in COVID-19. This clone has only one observation. This CDR3 is built from 13 residues. V lost 3 bases, J lost 0 bases, and 2 bases stayed unmatched. CDR1 GTSNPN and CDR2 SVGIG come from the germline V gene (reference sequence). Using immunoSEQ multiplex PCR, the repertoire was profiled, and TCRdb retains in-frame clones only, with some absent. The sample carries around 370,000 clones, roughly 90% recorded once. The chain combines TRBV30 with TRBJ2-7; TRBD1 matches 7 bases. The sequence derives from a woman in her 70s with COVID-19, enrolled during active disease. The sequenced sample consisted of peripheral blood. CDR3 protein: CAWRQGNSYEQYF. The CDR3 bases are TGTGCCTGGAGACAGGGGAACTCCTACGAGCAGTACTTC.